The next 22 T cell receptor beta chains were all read from a single sample in a study of circulating and synovial CD4+ cells in juvenile arthritis. Sequenced by immunoSEQ multiplex PCR; TCRdb stores in-frame clones only, minus some. The data hold some 35,000 clones, with 95% observed a single time. What was sequenced was CD4+ T cells from blood. These receptors were taken from a human donor with juvenile idiopathic arthritis.

J is TRBJ1-1 and V is TRBV5-4; TRBD1 aligns across 7 bases. CDR1 SGHNT and CDR2 YYREEE come from the germline V gene (reference sequence). Germline trimming cut 2 bases from V and 4 bases from J; bases unmatched to any gene: 5. The length of the CDR3 is 14 residues. This chain's CDR3 is CASSLEQGSTEAFF. The CDR3 DNA reads as TGTGCCAGCAGCTTAGAACAGGGGTCCACTGAAGCTTTCTTT.

The V call is TRBV7-9, the J call TRBJ1-2, with 8 bases that match TRBD1. This CDR3 has 13 amino acids. Germline V gives CDR1 SEHNR, CDR2 FQNEAQ (reference sequence). Trimming cost V 6 bases and J 6 bases; bases outside gene matches: 6. The CDR3: CASRRDRTDGYTF. DNA for the CDR3: TGTGCCAGCAGACGGGACAGGACAGATGGCTACACCTTC. The entire variable domain, with the rest obtained from reference TRBV7-9 and TRBJ1-2, is as follows: DTGVSQNPRHKITKRGQNVTFRCDPISEHNRLYWYRQTLGQGPEFLTYFQNEAQLEKSRLLSDRFSAERPKGSFSTLEIQRTEQGDSAMYLCASRRDRTDGYTFGSGTRLTVV.

In this sample, this clone turned up once. This rearrangement joins TRBV5-4 to TRBJ1-1, with D unclear. In germline, CDR1 is SGHNT, CDR2 YYREEE (reference sequence). The CDR3 has 15 residues. Trimming removed 3 bases from V and 4 bases from J, with 16 bases in between. CDR3 DNA: TGTGCCAGCAGCTGGGTTAAGTCGGGATCCACTGAAGCTTTCTTT. It codes for CASSWVKSGSTEAFF.

The CDR3 spells CASSQWPRGRLDYGYTF. Written as DNA, the CDR3 is TGCGCCAGCAGTCAATGGCCCCGGGGAAGACTAGACTATGGCTACACCTTC. V gene TRBV23-1 combines with J gene TRBJ1-2; no clear D. TRBV23-1 is an ORF; its function is uncertain. The CDR3 consists of 17 residues. The V end was cut by 1 base, the J end by 3 bases, with 18 bases between.

The CDR3 protein is CASSRSSYRDNEQFF. CDR3 DNA sequence: TGTGCCAGCAGCCGTTCGTCGTACAGGGACAATGAGCAGTTCTTC. V usage is TRBV7-2 and J usage is TRBJ2-1; D may be TRBD1 (6 bases). CDR1 is SGHTA and CDR2 is FQGNSA in the germline V gene. This CDR3 contains 15 residues. V lost 5 bases and J lost 5, with 16 bases in between.

The chain carries TRBV21-1 and TRBJ2-4; the table assigns TRBD1, which was not confirmed against the DNA. TRBV21-1 is a recognized pseudogene. The CDR3 loop spans 16 amino acids. The CDR3 reads CASSDVGRLAKNIQYF. CDR3 in DNA: TGTGCCAGCAGCGATGTTGGCAGGCTAGCCAAAAACATTCAGTACTTC.

The chain combines TRBV28 with TRBJ1-2, with D possibly TRBD1 on 5 matching bases. The CDR3 runs 15 residues. Looked up from germline, CDR1 is MDHEN and CDR2 is SYDVKM. The V gene lost 5 bases and the J gene lost 0 bases, with 13 bases spanning the gap. The CDR3 loop reads CASSVSQTANYGYTF. The CDR3 DNA sequence: TGTGCCAGCAGTGTTTCCCAGACAGCTAACTATGGCTACACCTTC.

This chain joins TRBV11-2 and TRBJ1-2, with 8 bases that match TRBD1. The CDR3 consists of 15 residues. Germline V CDR1 and CDR2: SGHAT, FQNNGV. J gave up 3 bases and V 5 bases, and 8 bases lay outside the gene matches. CDR3 amino acids: CASSRNADRDYGYTF. In nucleotides, the CDR3 is TGTGCCAGCAGCCGAAACGCGGACAGGGACTATGGCTACACCTTC.

The V and J genes are TRBV14 and TRBJ2-7; D possibly corresponds to TRBD1 (6 bases). V lost 4 bases and J lost 5, with 12 bases in between. This CDR3 is 13 amino acids long. The germline CDR1 and CDR2 sequences are SGHDN and FVKESK. The DNA of the CDR3 is TGTGCCAGCAGCCGGGACATCCGTGACGAGCAGTACTTC. It is translated as CASSRDIRDEQYF. The full variable domain, completed using reference TRBV14 and TRBJ2-7, is EAGVTQFPSHSVIEKGQTVTLRCDPISGHDNLYWYRRVMGKEIKFLLHFVKESKQDESGMPNNRFLAERTGGTYSTLKVQPAELEDSGVYFCASSRDIRDEQYFGPGTRLTVT.

The rearrangement uses TRBV15 and TRBJ2-7; no definite D call. The CDR3 spans 14 residues. V was cut by 4 bases and J by 0 bases, with 10 bases left in between. Germline V gene sequence: CDR1 LNHNV, CDR2 YYDKDF (reference sequence). CDR3 in DNA: TGTGCCACCAGCAAGGCGGAGAGCTCCTACGAGCAGTACTTC. Amino acid sequence: CATSKAESSYEQYF.

Concerning this clone: Relative to the germline gene, one junction end is altered; a read error may explain this. The rearrangement uses TRBV5-1 and TRBJ2-5; 10 nucleotides agree with TRBD1. CDR3 length equals 17 residues. CDR1 and CDR2 from the germline V gene are SGHRS and YFSETQ. DNA for the CDR3: TGCGCCAGCCGCTTGGACAGGGGGACTTTTAACACGGAGACCCAGTACTTC. This translates into CASRLDRGTFNTETQYF.

The J gene is TRBJ1-2, the V gene TRBV29-1; TRBD1 agrees at 8 bases. Germline V gene lookup returns CDR1 SQVTM and CDR2 ANQGSEA. This CDR3 contains 14 residues. The V gene end was trimmed by 5 bases and the J gene end by 2 bases; junction bases not matched to a gene: 7. The CDR3 bases are TGCAGCGTTCGTACAGGGGGATACAACTATGGCTACACCTTC. Its translation is CSVRTGGYNYGYTF.

The rearrangement joins TRBV7-9 to TRBJ1-5; no clear D gene. The germline CDR1 and CDR2 sequences are SEHNR and FQNEAQ (reference sequence). The length of the CDR3 is 15 residues. V gave up 5 bases and J gave up 1 base, with 12 bases separating them. The DNA for the CDR3 is TGTGCCAGCAGCGCAGAGACGGGAAGCAATCAGCCCCAGCATTTT. Translated: CASSAETGSNQPQHF.

CDR3 nucleotides: TGTGCCAGCAGTCAATCGGACTTTTCACCCCTCCACTTT. Translating it yields CASSQSDFSPLHF. The rearrangement uses TRBV2 and TRBJ1-6, with D uncertain. The ends were cut back, 5 bases at V and 9 bases at J, with 11 bases in the middle. Germline CDR1 is SNHLY and CDR2 is FYNNEI. CDR3 length equals 13 residues.

CDR3 DNA sequence: TGTGCCAGTAGTATACAACAGGGAAGTGGCTACACCTTC. This codes for CASSIQQGSGYTF. This sequence joins TRBV19 and TRBJ1-2, with D possibly matching TRBD1 (6 bases). The CDR3 runs 13 residues. The V end lost 2 bases, the J end lost 7 bases, and 11 bases lay between the germline ends. The germline gives CDR1 LNHDA, CDR2 SQIVND (reference sequence).

This rearrangement joins TRBV25-1 to TRBJ2-3, with 8 bases identical to TRBD1. The germline gives CDR1 MGHDK, CDR2 SYGVNS. This CDR3 has 16 residues. The J segment lost 3 bases and the V segment lost 1 base, leaving 6 bases of the junction unmatched. The CDR3, as DNA: TGTGCCAGCAGTGAATTCGGACAGGGCACGACAGATACGCAGTATTTT. Amino acid sequence: CASSEFGQGTTDTQYF.

The chain carries TRBV9 and TRBJ1-2; TRBD1 matches 7 bases. The V gene's germline CDR1 is SGDLS and CDR2 YYNGEE. V shed 4 bases and J 1 base; nucleotides not matched to a gene: 13. CDR3 size: 17 residues. The CDR3 region is CASSSRIDGTDNYGYTF. CDR3 bases: TGTGCCAGCAGCAGCCGCATTGACGGGACAGATAACTATGGCTACACCTTC.

The chain couples TRBV5-4 to TRBJ1-1; 10 bases fit TRBD1. The V segment lost 4 bases and the J segment 12 bases; nucleotides outside the gene matches: 15. Per germline, CDR1 SGHNT and CDR2 YYREEE (reference sequence). This CDR3 is built from 15 residues. The CDR3 loop reads CASSTTQTGGFVSFF. CDR3 in DNA: TGTGCCAGCAGCACCACCCAGACAGGGGGCTTTGTTTCTTTCTTT.

The V and J genes are TRBV5-1 and TRBJ1-2; 11 bases line up with TRBD1. V lost 4 bases to trimming and J lost 2 bases; unmatched junction nucleotides: 13. The germline CDR1 and CDR2 sequences are SGHRS and YFSETQ. The CDR3 covers 18 residues. The CDR3 DNA reads as TGCGCCAGCAGCGTAGAACCGGGACAGGGGGGCCTCAACTATGGCTACACCTTC. Translation: CASSVEPGQGGLNYGYTF.

This rearrangement joins TRBV27 to TRBJ2-1, with 9 bases matching TRBD2. Germline CDR1 reads MNHEY; CDR2 reads SMNVEV (reference sequence). This CDR3 is 16 amino acids long. Trimming took 2 bases from V and 4 from J; bases not matched to a gene: 6. Written as DNA, the CDR3 is TGTGCCAGCAGTTTAGTACGACTAGCGGATTACAATGAGCAGTTCTTC. This encodes CASSLVRLADYNEQFF.

V gene TRBV28 combines with J gene TRBJ1-1, with a weak D call TRBD1 (6 bases). In germline, CDR1 is MDHEN, CDR2 SYDVKM. The CDR3 totals 12 residues. The V end lost 7 bases, the J end lost 12 bases, and 18 bases lay between the germline ends. CDR3 sequence: CASTNNREGTFF. Here the CDR3 DNA reads TGTGCCAGCACCAATAACAGGGAGGGAACTTTCTTT. The variable domain in full, with the rest retrieved from reference TRBV28 and TRBJ1-1, is DVKVTQSSRYLVKRTGEKVFLECVQDMDHENMFWYRQDPGLGLRLIYFSYDVKMKEKGDIPEGYSVSREKKERFSLILESASTNQTSMYLCASTNNREGTFFGQGTRLTVV.

This clone is a singleton in its sample. V and J are TRBV10-3 and TRBJ2-7; D ambiguous. The V and J ends lost 0 bases and 10 bases respectively, with 13 bases between them. The CDR3 runs to 13 residues. Germline V gene sequence: CDR1 ENHRY, CDR2 SYGVKD. This CDR3 reads CAISESQEWAQYF. The CDR3 region has the DNA TGTGCCATCAGTGAGTCGCAGGAATGGGCCCAGTACTTC.